This T cell receptor beta chain was documented in a study of blood T cell repertoires in COVID-19. Background on the study: The study drew acute and convalescent COVID-19 samples from the United States, Italy and Spain. Sample material is recorded as cDNA or gDNA derived from T cells, B-cell-depleted T cells, or PBMCs.

Original processing methods: Estimates of nucleated cell counts were drawn from the amplification of reference gene primers. Libraries were prepared by immunoSEQ multiplex PCR; TCRdb keeps only in-frame clonotypes and omits some of them. The V and J calls and the clone size are those of that table, but D and trimming were determined from the DNA. The table records 250,000 to 350,000 clones, over 75% of them present only once. CDR3 length equals 16 residues. CDR1 SGHTA and CDR2 FQGNSA come from the germline V gene. V gave up 5 bases and J gave up 6 bases; unmatched junction bases: 12. This chain connects TRBV7-2 to TRBJ2-3; TRBD2 matches at 9 bases. This receptor was identified in a woman in her forties or fifties with active or convalescent COVID-19. The sequenced material came from peripheral blood. The DNA of the CDR3 is TGTGCCAGCAGCCTAGATGCGGCGGGGGGGCTGGATACGCAGTATTTT. This encodes CASSLDAAGGLDTQYF.